In this sample, the clone carrying this TCR beta chain turned up a few times. TCRdb re-analysed the reads in MiXCR, keeping a single row per CDR3 protein. This repertoire shows about 180,000 distinct CDR3 sequences, about an eighth found once; its top ten account for over 25%. This sample is part of a study of T cell repertoires in cytomegalovirus infection. There are 17 residues in the CDR3. CDR1 and CDR2 (germline): LGHNA, YNFKEQ. V trimming: 0 bases; J trimming: 0 bases; junction bases outside the gene matches: 2. The receptor comes from a human donor in good health (CMV status not recorded). Some clones in this sample may be carry-over from other donors' samples. The gene calls are TRBV4-2 and TRBJ2-2, with 9 bases lining up with TRBD2. The specimen was PBMCs. Here the CDR3 reads CASSQDSGSANTGELFF. CDR3 coding DNA: TGTGCCAGCAGCCAAGATAGCGGGAGCGCGAACACCGGGGAGCTGTTTTTT.